Listed below are T cell receptor beta chains from one sample, sequenced in a study of patients and donors after allogeneic stem cell transplantation. TCRdb ran MiXCR on the RT-PCR reads and lists one entry per CDR3 protein. The sample gives hundreds of thousands of distinct CDR3 sequences, around 14% of which show up once; roughly 12% is in the top ten. Material: blood, either unsorted or a sorted T cell fraction (not recorded which). Receptors were obtained from a human donor who was either an allogeneic HSCT recipient or a stem cell or donor lymphocyte infusion donor (not recorded which). It is not recorded whose cells these are; they may come from a transplant donor. Each CDR3 is given with its conserved first and last residue. Fields, in order: D gene, J gene, clone size, V gene, CDR3 DNA, CDR3 protein. A D gene is named only where the DNA matches it firmly. Only part of the rows carry a size: once, few, many, or a class if the clone is expanded.

d_gene: TRBD2
j_gene: TRBJ2-5
abundance: many
v_gene: TRBV7-8
CDR3nt: TGTGCCAGCAGACGGACTAGCGGGGGGAGAACCCAAGAGACCCAGTACTTC
CDR3aa: CASRRTSGGRTQETQYF

d_gene: NA
j_gene: TRBJ1-2
abundance: many
v_gene: TRBV12-3/TRBV12-4
CDR3nt: TGTGCCAGCAGTTTAGCGCGGGGGGATGGCTACACCTTC
CDR3aa: CASSLARGDGYTF

d_gene: NA
j_gene: TRBJ2-2
abundance: NA
v_gene: TRBV19
CDR3nt: TGTGCCAGTGCACAAAAGGGGCAGTTAAACACCGGGGAGCTGTTTTTT
CDR3aa: CASAQKGQLNTGELFF

d_gene: NA
j_gene: TRBJ1-1
abundance: NA
v_gene: TRBV28
CDR3nt: TGTGCCAGCAGGAGTCAGGGCCGTGGTTTCTTT
CDR3aa: CASRSQGRGFF

d_gene: TRBD1
j_gene: TRBJ2-7
abundance: NA
v_gene: TRBV12-3/TRBV12-4
CDR3nt: TGTGCCAGCAGAAAACCGGGACAGGGGTCGGTCGAGCAGTACTTC
CDR3aa: CASRKPGQGSVEQYF

d_gene: NA
j_gene: TRBJ1-1
abundance: many
v_gene: TRBV5-1
CDR3nt: TGCGCCAGCACCGCCCCGGGGGATCAGCCAGCTTTCTTT
CDR3aa: CASTAPGDQPAFF

d_gene: TRBD1
j_gene: TRBJ2-4
abundance: NA
v_gene: TRBV6-1
CDR3nt: TGTGCCAGCAGTCCTACCCTGACTCCGACAGGGTCAAAAAACATTCAGTACTTC
CDR3aa: CASSPTLTPTGSKNIQYF

d_gene: NA
j_gene: TRBJ1-6
abundance: few
v_gene: TRBV2
CDR3nt: TGTGCCAGCAGTTGGGGACGGGGAAATTCACCCCTCCACTTT
CDR3aa: CASSWGRGNSPLHF

d_gene: NA
j_gene: TRBJ2-3
abundance: many
v_gene: TRBV11-2
CDR3nt: TGTGCCAGCAGCTTAGTTCTGACAGATACGCAGTATTTT
CDR3aa: CASSLVLTDTQYF

d_gene: NA
j_gene: TRBJ1-1
abundance: few
v_gene: TRBV18
CDR3nt: TGTGCCAGCTCATCGTCCGGGACGGTAAACACTGAAGCTTTCTTT
CDR3aa: CASSSSGTVNTEAFF

d_gene: NA
j_gene: TRBJ1-4
abundance: NA
v_gene: TRBV11-2
CDR3nt: TGTGCCAGCAGCTTAGTGAGGGACGGCGGAAAACTGTTTTTT
CDR3aa: CASSLVRDGGKLFF

d_gene: NA
j_gene: TRBJ1-2
abundance: NA
v_gene: TRBV6-2/TRBV6-3
CDR3nt: TGTGCCAGCAGTCCGTCCGGAGTATTCAACTATGGCTACACCTTC
CDR3aa: CASSPSGVFNYGYTF

d_gene: NA
j_gene: TRBJ1-2
abundance: many
v_gene: TRBV20-1
CDR3nt: TGCAGTGCCTCCGAACTGGGGCAGCCTACCTATGGCTACACCTTC
CDR3aa: CSASELGQPTYGYTF